This TCR beta chain was captured in a study of blood T cell repertoires in COVID-19. The CDR3 runs to 15 residues. Germline V gene data show CDR1 as LNHDA and CDR2 as SQIVND (reference sequence). V gave up 3 bases and J gave up 7 bases, with 13 bases separating them. Sequencing was performed with immunoSEQ multiplex PCR; in TCRdb, only in-frame clones are kept and a portion is missing. The sample lists about 180,000 clones, about four fifths occurring once. This clone has only a few counts. J is TRBJ1-6 and V is TRBV19; D perhaps matches TRBD1 (5 bases). Sequenced input: peripheral blood. This sequence originates from a woman aged 70-85 years with COVID-19, enrolled during active disease. In DNA form, the CDR3 reads TGTGCCAGTAGTATCCGGGGACTGCCGAATTCACCCCTCCACTTT. Protein sequence: CASSIRGLPNSPLHF.